This TCR beta chain was retrieved from a study of blood T cell repertoires in COVID-19. About the study: The origin of the acute and convalescent COVID-19 samples was the United States, Italy and Spain. PBMCs, B-cell-depleted T cells, or T cells were the source of the cDNA or gDNA that made up the material.

V dropped 8 bases and J dropped 1; count of bases not matched to a gene: 7. Germline V gene lookup returns CDR1 MNHEY and CDR2 SVGAGI. The CDR3 runs to 14 residues. Per the study methods: Estimation of nucleated cell counts was performed using reference gene primer amplification. Sequenced by immunoSEQ multiplex PCR; TCRdb stores in-frame clones only, minus some. That table gives V, J and clone size, and the DNA gave D and trimming. The table shows 150,000 or so clones, with about four fifths occurring only once. The chain joins TRBV6-5 to TRBJ1-1, with 7 bases identical to TRBD1. The sequenced material came from peripheral blood. The sequence was collected from a woman in her 70s with acute or convalescent COVID-19. The DNA of the CDR3 is TGTGCCAGCTCTCATCGGGACAGGAACACTGAAGCTTTCTTT. Protein sequence: CASSHRDRNTEAFF.